A single TCR beta chain is shown here with its context. Its matching antigen is unknown. With V trimmed by 2 bases and J by 0 bases, 5 bases remained unmatched. The CDR3 is 17 amino acids. In germline, CDR1 is SGHDN, CDR2 FVKESK. With 60 Vbeta and 13 Jbeta primers, the PCR was carried out. Profiling relied on immunoSEQ multiplex PCR, and the TCRdb table lists in-frame clones only, not all of them. Counted here are more than 150,000 clones, roughly 82% occurring once; the ten biggest clones make up under 8%. The data were taken from a study of cytomegalovirus exposure and HLA in healthy donors. General study findings and limits: Later analysis identified a missense DCLRE1C variant that was linked to TCR beta V- and J-gene trimming.

The chain employs TRBV14 and TRBJ2-2; 8 bases agree with TRBD2. The TCR originated in a woman in her 50s in good health and CMV-seropositive. The specimen was PBMCs. This chain's CDR3 is CASSQSGGSANTGELFF. DNA of the CDR3: TGTGCCAGCAGCCAAAGCGGGGGCTCGGCGAACACCGGGGAGCTGTTTTTT.